Shown below are 29 T cell receptor beta chains from a single sample sequenced in a study of OX40 agonist ivuxolimab in advanced cancers. Produced via immunoSEQ multiplex PCR; TCRdb's table is partial and in-frame only. The sample carries 77,000 or so clones, roughly nine tenths recorded once. Sequencing was performed on CD4+ or CD8+ T cells sorted from blood, taken in a trial of the OX40 agonist ivuxolimab. Receptor source: an adult with an advanced solid tumor such as melanoma, head and neck, liver or kidney cancer.

The gene calls are TRBV6-6 and TRBJ2-7; 7 nucleotides line up with TRBD1. J gave up 6 bases and V 6 bases, and 8 bases lay outside the gene matches. Germline V gene data show CDR1 as MNHNY and CDR2 as SVGAGI (reference sequence). The CDR3 totals 13 residues. CDR3 in amino acids: CASSAVTGAEQYF. CDR3 in DNA: TGTGCCAGCAGCGCAGTAACAGGGGCCGAGCAGTACTTC.

This chain joins TRBV30 and TRBJ1-5, with a tentative D call TRBD1 (5 bases). Germline V lookup: CDR1 GTSNPN, CDR2 SVGIG (reference sequence). CDR3 length: 13 residues. In DNA form, the CDR3 reads TGTGTAGTCGTCAGGGCGCTAAATCAGCCCCAGCATTTT. Translated, it gives CVVVRALNQPQHF. Full variable domain (outside the CDR3, taken from reference TRBV30 and TRBJ1-5): SQTIHQWPATLVQPVGSPLSLECTVEGTSNPNLYWYRQAAGRGLQLLFYSVGIGQISSEVPQNLSASRPQDRQFILSSKKLLLSDSGFYLCVVVRALNQPQHFGDGTRLSIL.

This chain uses TRBV9 with TRBJ2-1, with 10 bases fitting TRBD2. The CDR3 runs to 15 residues. Germline V gives CDR1 SGDLS, CDR2 YYNGEE. With V trimmed by 3 bases and J by 7 bases, 7 bases remained unmatched. CDR3 sequence reads: CASSASGGAWNEQFF. The CDR3 DNA reads TGTGCCAGCAGCGCGAGCGGGGGGGCATGGAATGAGCAGTTCTTC.

The chain combines TRBV4-1 with TRBJ1-5; 7 positions agree with TRBD1. Germline V lookup: CDR1 MGHRA, CDR2 YSYEKL. The CDR3 loop spans 15 amino acids. The V gene end was trimmed by 1 base and the J gene end by 5 bases; junction bases not matched to a gene: 5. CDR3 DNA sequence: TGCGCCAGCAGCCAAGTCGGGGACAGTGATCAGCCCCAGCATTTT. Protein sequence: CASSQVGDSDQPQHF.

The rearrangement uses TRBV7-9 and TRBJ2-7, with D possibly being TRBD1 (6 bases). The germline gives CDR1 SEHNR, CDR2 FQNEAQ (reference sequence). There are 15 residues in the CDR3. Trimming took off 2 bases at V and 3 bases at J, with 14 bases between the two ends. Here the CDR3 DNA reads TGTGCCAGCAGCTTATGGGCAGGGGCCCACTACGAGCAGTACTTC. Its translation: CASSLWAGAHYEQYF.

The rearrangement joins TRBV13 to TRBJ1-4; no clear D. This CDR3 comprises 12 residues. Germline CDR1 reads PRHDT; CDR2 reads FYEKMQ (reference sequence). Trimming cost V 1 base and J 8 bases, with 5 bases left between them. The CDR3: CASSLVKEKLFF. The CDR3 DNA reads TGTGCCAGCAGCTTAGTAAAGGAAAAACTGTTTTTT.

The V call is TRBV11-2, the J call TRBJ2-7; a weak D match, TRBD1 (6 bases). CDR1 and CDR2 (germline): SGHAT, FQNNGV. Trimming stripped 4 bases from V and 4 bases from J, with 14 bases between. The CDR3 sequence is 14 residues long. CDR3 amino acids: CASSSPGHAYEQYF. The CDR3 nucleotides read TGTGCCAGCAGCTCACCGGGACACGCGTACGAGCAGTACTTC.

This clone came up a few times. V and J are TRBV10-2 and TRBJ2-7; 8 bases align to TRBD2. V dropped 4 bases and J dropped 4; count of bases not matched to a gene: 3. Germline V gives CDR1 WSHSY, CDR2 SAAADI. The CDR3 is made up of 13 amino acids. The CDR3 DNA is TGCGCCAGCAGTGGAAGCGGGGGATACGAGCAGTACTTC. It specifies CASSGSGGYEQYF.

The chain employs TRBV27 and TRBJ2-3; 11 nucleotides align to TRBD1. With 5 bases clipped from V and 1 base from J, the junction kept 2 bases outside the gene matches. The CDR3 has 15 residues. Germline CDR1 MNHEY, CDR2 SMNVEV (reference sequence). CDR3: CASSPGQGGTDTQYF. The CDR3 DNA reads TGTGCCAGCAGTCCGGGACAGGGGGGCACAGATACGCAGTATTTT.

The chain has TRBV4-2 and TRBJ2-3, with D perhaps assigned TRBD1 or TRBD2 (6 bases each). CDR1 LGHNA and CDR2 YNFKEQ come from the germline V gene. This CDR3 is 16 amino acids long. V was pared by 2 bases and J by 2 bases, with 14 bases between. Written as DNA, the CDR3 is TGTGCCAGCAGCCAAAGGGAAGGGGGGAACACAGATACGCAGTATTTT. Its protein product is CASSQREGGNTDTQYF.

This clone was found a few times. The V call is TRBV13, the J call TRBJ1-2; 7 bases are shared with TRBD1. There are 13 residues in the CDR3. Germline V CDR1 and CDR2: PRHDT, FYEKMQ (reference sequence). V shed 0 bases, J shed 7 bases, and the junction held 2 bases outside the gene matches. CDR3 sequence (DNA): TGTGCCAGCAGCTTAGGGACAGGGACTGGCTACACCTTC. This gives the protein CASSLGTGTGYTF.

V is TRBV6-5 and J is TRBJ2-1; a possible D gene is TRBD1 (6 bases). The CDR3 totals 14 residues. Per germline, CDR1 MNHEY and CDR2 SVGAGI. Between the trimmed V and J ends, which lost 7 bases and 4 bases, there was a span of 14 bases. The chain's CDR3 is CASKRGTRYNEQFF. The CDR3 DNA is TGTGCCAGCAAGAGGGGGACAAGATACAATGAGCAGTTCTTC.

The V gene is TRBV5-1, the J gene TRBJ1-2; 7 bases align to TRBD1. The CDR3 covers 16 residues. CDR1 is SGHRS and CDR2 is YFSETQ in the germline V gene. V dropped 0 bases and J dropped 2; count of bases not matched to a gene: 7. The CDR3 bases are TGCGCCAGCAGCTTGGGGGGGACAGAGATAAACTATGGCTACACCTTC. Translating gives CASSLGGTEINYGYTF.

The V and J genes are TRBV23-1 and TRBJ2-3, with 10 bases aligning to TRBD1. TRBV23-1 is identified as an open reading frame with a role that is uncertain. The ends lost 8 bases at V and 6 bases at J; junction bases unmatched: 5. The CDR3 is 13 residues long. CDR3 in DNA: TGCGCCAGCGGGGGGACAGGGGCTGATACGCAGTATTTT. It is translated as CASGGTGADTQYF.

This clone is a singleton in its sample. The chain has TRBV2 and TRBJ2-7; a possible D gene is TRBD2 (5 bases). Germline CDR1 reads SNHLY; CDR2 reads FYNNEI. The CDR3 is 13 amino acids. V was pared by 6 bases and J by 3 bases, with 12 bases between. CDR3 protein: CASSTGRGYEQYF. The CDR3 nucleotides are TGTGCCAGCAGCACCGGCCGGGGCTACGAGCAGTACTTC.

This clone was seen just once. This rearrangement joins TRBV6-5 to TRBJ2-1; D is ambiguous. The CDR3 extends over 13 amino acids. V lost 6 bases, J lost 4 bases, and 10 bases lay in between. In germline, CDR1 is MNHEY, CDR2 SVGAGI. The CDR3 protein is CASSPAQYNEQFF. The CDR3 region has the DNA TGTGCCAGCAGCCCGGCGCAGTACAATGAGCAGTTCTTC.

As regards this clone: This CDR3 is also generated by other DNA sequences in the sample. This chain connects TRBV4-1 to TRBJ2-6; D is perhaps TRBD1 (5 bases). The germline CDR1 and CDR2 sequences are MGHRA and YSYEKL. The CDR3 spans 16 residues. V lost 0 bases to trimming and J lost 7 bases, with 13 bases between them. DNA for the CDR3: TGCGCCAGCAGCCAAGAAGGACACTCCTCCGCCAACGTCCTGACTTTC. Encoded protein: CASSQEGHSSANVLTF.

The J gene is TRBJ1-5, the V gene TRBV4-2; D unresolved. V shed 0 bases and J shed 2 bases, with 11 bases lying between them. Germline CDR1 LGHNA, CDR2 YNFKEQ. The length of the CDR3 is 16 residues. CDR3 coding DNA: TGTGCCAGCAGCCAAGATTGGTCGATAGGCAATCAGCCCCAGCATTTT. Translating gives CASSQDWSIGNQPQHF.

The chain carries TRBV4-1 and TRBJ1-1; maybe TRBD1 (5 bases). Trimming took off 5 bases at V and 1 base at J, with 14 bases between the two ends. The CDR3 spans 15 residues. Germline values: CDR1 MGHRA, CDR2 YSYEKL. CDR3: CASSELDISNTEAFF. The CDR3 DNA reads as TGCGCCAGCAGCGAGCTGGACATCTCGAACACTGAAGCTTTCTTT.

The rearrangement links TRBV30 to TRBJ2-7, with 7 bases fitting TRBD1. The germline CDR1 and CDR2 sequences are GTSNPN and SVGIG (reference sequence). The CDR3 is 15 residues long. The J segment lost 2 bases and the V segment lost 2 bases, leaving 9 bases of the junction unmatched. The CDR3 DNA follows: TGTGCCTGGAGTAAGATTGGACAGGCCACCTACGAGCAGTACTTC. Protein sequence: CAWSKIGQATYEQYF.

The gene calls are TRBV7-9 and TRBJ2-1; D is possibly TRBD2 (6 bases). The CDR3 totals 18 residues. Germline assignment: CDR1 SEHNR and CDR2 FQNEAQ (reference sequence). Trimming left V 1 base short and J 3 bases short, with 19 bases between. The CDR3 sequence is CASSLEISGEALYNEQFF. The CDR3, as DNA: TGTGCCAGCAGCTTAGAAATATCGGGGGAGGCCCTCTACAATGAGCAGTTCTTC.

The rearrangement joins TRBV27 to TRBJ2-1; TRBD1 matches 9 bases. CDR1 and CDR2 (germline): MNHEY, SMNVEV (reference sequence). The CDR3 has 15 amino acids. The V gene end was trimmed by 5 bases and the J gene end by 3 bases; junction bases not matched to a gene: 5. The CDR3 protein is CASSVGQGIYNEQFF. CDR3 in DNA: TGTGCCAGCAGTGTTGGACAGGGGATCTACAATGAGCAGTTCTTC.

This sequence joins TRBV4-2 and TRBJ2-2; D possibly corresponds to TRBD2 (6 bases). Trimming shortened V by 0 bases and J by 7 bases, and 18 bases separated the two germline ends. The CDR3 totals 17 residues. Germline CDR1 reads LGHNA; CDR2 reads YNFKEQ. DNA for the CDR3: TGTGCCAGCAGCCAAGATCGCGAGTTACTAGCTGGCGGGGAGCTGTTTTTT. It translates to CASSQDRELLAGGELFF.

The chain employs TRBV11-2 and TRBJ2-1; perhaps TRBD2 as D (5 bases). Germline values: CDR1 SGHAT, CDR2 FQNNGV. With 4 bases removed from V and 2 bases from J, the gap between germline ends came to 9 bases. The CDR3 contains 14 residues. The CDR3 DNA is TGTGCCAGCAGCTCGAGCGGCCCCTACAATGAGCAGTTCTTC. Protein: CASSSSGPYNEQFF.

A single count supports this clone. This chain connects TRBV11-1 to TRBJ2-3, with TRBD1 matching 7 bases. Germline loops: CDR1 SGHAT, CDR2 FQDESV (reference sequence). The CDR3 runs 17 residues. The ends lost 7 bases at V and 0 bases at J; junction bases unmatched: 13. CDR3 DNA sequence: TGTGCCAGCAAACTCCGACCCGGGACAGTTAGCACAGATACGCAGTATTTT. The encoded protein is CASKLRPGTVSTDTQYF.

This clone was observed once. This chain uses TRBV27 with TRBJ2-3, with TRBD2 matching over 10 bases. The CDR3 contains 15 residues. Germline CDR1 and CDR2: MNHEY and SMNVEV (reference sequence). V dropped 4 bases and J dropped 3; count of bases not matched to a gene: 4. The CDR3 sequence: CASSSRTSGTDTQYF. The CDR3 DNA follows: TGTGCCAGCAGTTCTCGGACTAGCGGAACAGATACGCAGTATTTT.

V and J are TRBV6-5 and TRBJ2-3, with D uncertain. The CDR3 sequence is 13 residues long. Germline V CDR1 and CDR2: MNHEY, SVGAGI. Trimming pared 5 bases from V and 3 bases from J, leaving 9 bases between. This CDR3 reads CASSTVKTDTQYF. The CDR3 DNA follows: TGTGCCAGCAGTACCGTCAAAACAGATACGCAGTATTTT.

This clone was seen once. This chain connects TRBV11-3 to TRBJ1-1; the D is unclear. The V end lost 4 bases, the J end lost 0 bases, and 6 bases lay between the germline ends. The germline V gene has CDR1 SGHNT and CDR2 YENEEA. The length of the CDR3 is 13 residues. CDR3 coding DNA: TGTGCCAGCAGCTGGAACATGAACACTGAAGCTTTCTTT. This codes for CASSWNMNTEAFF.

The V and J genes are TRBV15 and TRBJ2-1, with 7 bases fitting TRBD2. The CDR3 totals 14 residues. The germline V gene has CDR1 LNHNV and CDR2 YYDKDF (reference sequence). V was clipped by 7 bases and J by 5 bases; unmatched bases: 8. The CDR3 sequence is CATTRLAENNEQFF. For the CDR3, the DNA is TGTGCCACCACTCGGCTAGCGGAAAACAATGAGCAGTTCTTC.